These T cell receptor beta chains were read from a single sample in a study of Ad26.COV2.S vaccination and SARS-CoV-2 variants. TCRdb's table, derived via immunoSEQ multiplex PCR, lists solely in-frame clones and lacks some. The table shows about 180,000 clones, with around 85% occurring only once. The specimen comprised peripheral blood, sampled after recovery from COVID-19. The receptor set was obtained from a human donor who had recovered from COVID-19. Both conserved end residues are trimmed from each CDR3. Clone size is not always given. Where it is, it says once, few, many or a class for expanded clones.

v_gene: TRBV6-6; j_gene: TRBJ2-1; abundance: NA; CDR3aa: ASDSGSLWF
v_gene: TRBV19; j_gene: TRBJ2-7; abundance: NA; CDR3aa: ASSILRADSYEQY
v_gene: TRBV5-4; j_gene: TRBJ2-4; abundance: few; CDR3aa: ASSRAPGPQNIQY
v_gene: TRBV27; j_gene: TRBJ1-1; abundance: NA; CDR3aa: ASRTAGGNTEAF
v_gene: TRBV3-1/TRBV3-2; j_gene: TRBJ1-2; abundance: once; CDR3aa: ASSLRTGNYGYT
v_gene: TRBV9; j_gene: TRBJ2-3; abundance: NA; CDR3aa: ASSVGFWVTDTQY
v_gene: TRBV10-3; j_gene: TRBJ2-1; abundance: once; CDR3aa: AISDRGEVGGFYNEQF
v_gene: TRBV7-3; j_gene: TRBJ1-1; abundance: NA; CDR3aa: ASSHGTTNTEAF
v_gene: TRBV2; j_gene: TRBJ1-5; abundance: NA; CDR3aa: ASSELVWNQPQH
v_gene: TRBV2; j_gene: TRBJ1-3; abundance: NA; CDR3aa: AHTWGPGNTIY
v_gene: TRBV11-2; j_gene: TRBJ1-1; abundance: NA; CDR3aa: ASSLVANREGNTEAF
v_gene: TRBV2; j_gene: TRBJ2-5; abundance: NA; CDR3aa: ARASSGGYVTQY
v_gene: TRBV3-1/TRBV3-2; j_gene: TRBJ1-2; abundance: once; CDR3aa: ASSQDWGNEAVGT
v_gene: TRBV28; j_gene: TRBJ2-2; abundance: NA; CDR3aa: ASQGSISGELF
v_gene: TRBV5-4; j_gene: TRBJ2-3; abundance: NA; CDR3aa: ASSVKRTSNMGTQY
v_gene: TRBV12-5; j_gene: TRBJ2-1; abundance: few; CDR3aa: ASGLQRQGGSYNEQF
v_gene: TRBV9; j_gene: TRBJ2-1; abundance: NA; CDR3aa: ASSGSGEFYNEQF
v_gene: TRBV2; j_gene: TRBJ1-2; abundance: NA; CDR3aa: ASSEETLAVYGYT
v_gene: TRBV19; j_gene: TRBJ2-3; abundance: NA; CDR3aa: ASSTGRGLSTDTQY
v_gene: TRBV6-2/TRBV6-3; j_gene: TRBJ2-7; abundance: NA; CDR3aa: ASSYSSEQY
v_gene: TRBV7-9; j_gene: TRBJ1-6; abundance: NA; CDR3aa: ASSQGQGSPLH
v_gene: TRBV5-1; j_gene: TRBJ1-1; abundance: NA; CDR3aa: ASSLEQGVSMNTEAF
v_gene: TRBV5-1; j_gene: TRBJ2-3; abundance: NA; CDR3aa: ASSPGWVSTDTQY
v_gene: TRBV25-1; j_gene: TRBJ1-2; abundance: NA; CDR3aa: ASSVDGRYGYT
v_gene: TRBV10-3; j_gene: TRBJ2-7; abundance: NA; CDR3aa: AISPKLAGESYEQY
v_gene: TRBV2; j_gene: TRBJ2-7; abundance: NA; CDR3aa: ASSEQGLPYEQY
v_gene: TRBV9; j_gene: TRBJ2-4; abundance: NA; CDR3aa: ASPLRDRELLAKNIQY
v_gene: TRBV2; j_gene: TRBJ2-1; abundance: NA; CDR3aa: ASSMGVAGVNEQF
v_gene: TRBV10-3; j_gene: TRBJ1-2; abundance: NA; CDR3aa: AISDNGANYGYT